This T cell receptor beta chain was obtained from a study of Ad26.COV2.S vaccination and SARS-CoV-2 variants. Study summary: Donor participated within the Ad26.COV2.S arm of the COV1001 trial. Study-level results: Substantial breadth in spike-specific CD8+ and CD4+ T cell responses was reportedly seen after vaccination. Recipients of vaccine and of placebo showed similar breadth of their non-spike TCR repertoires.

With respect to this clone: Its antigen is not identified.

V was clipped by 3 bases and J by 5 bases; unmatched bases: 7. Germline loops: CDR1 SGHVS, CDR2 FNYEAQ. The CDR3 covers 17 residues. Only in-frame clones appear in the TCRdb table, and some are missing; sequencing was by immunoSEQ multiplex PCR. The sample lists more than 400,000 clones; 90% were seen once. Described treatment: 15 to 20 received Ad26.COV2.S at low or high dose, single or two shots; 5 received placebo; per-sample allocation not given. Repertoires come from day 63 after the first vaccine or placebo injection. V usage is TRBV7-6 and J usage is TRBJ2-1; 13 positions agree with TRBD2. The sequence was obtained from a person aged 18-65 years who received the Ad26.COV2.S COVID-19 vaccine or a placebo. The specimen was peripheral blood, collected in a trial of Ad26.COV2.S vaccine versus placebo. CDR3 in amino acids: CASSLGFGTSGNNEQFF. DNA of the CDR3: TGTGCCAGCAGCTTGGGGTTCGGGACTAGCGGGAACAATGAGCAGTTCTTC.